This T cell receptor (beta chain) stems from a study of naive and memory T cell subsets. TCR cDNA received a 3' ligated oligonucleotide that carried a UMI. Input was roughly 1 to 1000 ng of DNase-treated total RNA without cell sorting. Whole-study findings and limits: TCR transcript changes with activation or differentiation may affect this RNA method.

Amplification of ligated cDNA took four PCR rounds with SP2 and nested alpha and beta constant primers. Blood and skin TCR RNA was reverse transcribed with alpha and beta constant primers. TCRdb processed the 5' RACE reads anew with MiXCR; each CDR3 protein has one entry. The sample carries about 48,000 distinct CDR3 sequences, roughly 4.7% recorded once. At least ten counts were recorded for this clonotype. As yet, its antigen is unknown. The TCR originated in a female donor in good health.

The CDR3 DNA sequence: TGTGCCAGCAGACCCCGGACTAGCGGGACCTACAATGAGCAGTTCTTC. Its translation: CASRPRTSGTYNEQFF. J is TRBJ2-1 and V is TRBV6-5, with TRBD2 matching over 12 bases. The CDR3 is made up of 16 amino acids. V was clipped by 6 bases and J by 2 bases; unmatched bases: 5. Germline CDR1 is MNHEY and CDR2 is SVGAGI.